The source of this T cell receptor (beta chain) is a study of T cell repertoires in cytomegalovirus infection (dated by TCRdb to about 2019). Regarding the research as a whole: The peptide stimulations were aimed at well-studied HLA-B-restricted epitopes as well as recently identified HLA-C-restricted CMV epitopes, whose presentation resists viral immunomodulation. The HLA type of each donor mattered for the analysis, because public TCR beta signatures pointed to carriage of CMV infection along with the matching HLA type.

The study at large found these results: In both this cohort and an independent cohort of 300 to 450 donors, the cumulative frequency of public TCR beta family members distinguished carriers of CMV infection plus the relevant HLA type. The ex vivo response was dominated by HLA-C-restricted CMV-specific TCR beta clonotypes, which also provided the single most frequent clonotype in two of eight donors.

This clonotype has just a few counts. Its antigen is still unknown. No clone much larger than this one lies a single base away; base qualities are absent. The cysteine opens and the phenylalanine closes a CDR3 of 15 amino acids. The read is trimmed to its CDR3 DNA, 45 bases read in frame from base 1. V is reduced by 7 bases and J by 1 base, leaving a spacing of 15 bases between them. In the germline V gene (reference sequence), CDR1 corresponds to MNHNY and CDR2 to SVGAGI. Reads for this sample came from an Illumina HiSeq 1500. The raw public reads went through TCRdb reprocessing: fastp at Q25, MiXCR clone calling, in-frame beta chains kept. Every CDR3 protein is listed once, alongside the most common genes and DNA of its rows. This sample lists about 20,000 distinct CDR3 sequences; 35% to 45% were detected once. In total, the top ten clones hold about 94% of the sample. The sample's treatment or condition label, in plain terms: in vitro stimulation with specific CMV peptide epitopes to enrich CMV-specific T cells.

The TCR was taken from a human donor in good health (CMV status not recorded). Some clones in this sample may be carry-over from other donors' samples. This material consisted of CD8+ T cells from cultured PBMCs, taken from culture after CMV antigen stimulation. Recombination linked TRBV6-6 to TRBJ2-3; the D gene is possibly TRBD2, with 6 bases matching. The encoded CDR3 is CASNRRGEGTDTQYF. The sequence in DNA is TGTGCCAGCAATCGGCGGGGAGAGGGCACAGATACGCAGTATTTT.